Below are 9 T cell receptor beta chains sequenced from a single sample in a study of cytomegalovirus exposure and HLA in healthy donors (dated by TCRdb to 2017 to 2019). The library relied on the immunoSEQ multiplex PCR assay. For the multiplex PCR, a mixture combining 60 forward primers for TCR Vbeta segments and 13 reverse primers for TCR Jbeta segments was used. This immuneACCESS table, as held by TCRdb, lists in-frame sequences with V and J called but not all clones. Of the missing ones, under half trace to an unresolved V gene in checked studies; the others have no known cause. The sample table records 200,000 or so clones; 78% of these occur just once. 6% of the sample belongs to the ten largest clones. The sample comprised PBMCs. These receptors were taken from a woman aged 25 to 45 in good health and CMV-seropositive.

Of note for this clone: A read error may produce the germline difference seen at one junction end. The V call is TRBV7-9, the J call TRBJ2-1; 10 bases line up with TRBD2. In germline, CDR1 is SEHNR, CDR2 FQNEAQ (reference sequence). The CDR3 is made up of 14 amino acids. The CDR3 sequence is CSSSFSGGANEQFF. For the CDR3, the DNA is TGTTCCAGCAGCTTCAGCGGGGGGGCGAATGAGCAGTTCTTC.

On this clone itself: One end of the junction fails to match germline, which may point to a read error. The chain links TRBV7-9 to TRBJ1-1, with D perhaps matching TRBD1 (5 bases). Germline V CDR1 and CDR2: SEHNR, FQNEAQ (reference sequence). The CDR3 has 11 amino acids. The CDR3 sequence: CSSSWGAEAFF. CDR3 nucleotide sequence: TGTTCCAGCAGCTGGGGGGCTGAAGCTTTCTTT.

CDR3 in amino acids: CASSFQGPWGYTF. The CDR3 DNA follows: TGTGCCAGCAGTTTTCAGGGGCCATGGGGCTACACCTTC. The chain uses TRBV5-4 and TRBJ1-2; D is possibly TRBD1 (6 bases). This CDR3 has 13 residues. V was shortened by 5 bases and J by 8 bases, with 16 bases between the two germline ends. Germline CDR1 reads SGHNT; CDR2 reads YYREEE (reference sequence).

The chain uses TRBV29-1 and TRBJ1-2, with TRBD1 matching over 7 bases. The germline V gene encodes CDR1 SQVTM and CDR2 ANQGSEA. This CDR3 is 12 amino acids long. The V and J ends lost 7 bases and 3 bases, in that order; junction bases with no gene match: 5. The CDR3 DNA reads TGCAGCGGGACCAGGGGGGACTATGGCTACACCTTC. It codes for CSGTRGDYGYTF. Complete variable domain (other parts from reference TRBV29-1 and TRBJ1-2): SAVISQKPSRDICQRGTSLTIQCQVDSQVTMMFWYRQQPGQSLTLIATANQGSEATYESGFVIDKFPISRPNLTFSTLTVSNMSPEDSSIYLCSGTRGDYGYTFGSGTRLTVV.

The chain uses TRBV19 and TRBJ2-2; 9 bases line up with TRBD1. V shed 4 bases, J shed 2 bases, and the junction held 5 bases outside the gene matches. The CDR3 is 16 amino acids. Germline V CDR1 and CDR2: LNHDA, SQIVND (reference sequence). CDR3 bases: TGTGCCAGTAGTACCCGGGACAGGGTAAACACCGGGGAGCTGTTTTTT. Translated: CASSTRDRVNTGELFF. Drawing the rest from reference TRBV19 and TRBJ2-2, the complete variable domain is DGGITQSPKYLFRKEGQNVTLSCEQNLNHDAMYWYRQDPGQGLRLIYYSQIVNDFQKGDIAEGYSVSREKKESFPLTVTSAQKNPTAFYLCASSTRDRVNTGELFFGEGSRLTVL.

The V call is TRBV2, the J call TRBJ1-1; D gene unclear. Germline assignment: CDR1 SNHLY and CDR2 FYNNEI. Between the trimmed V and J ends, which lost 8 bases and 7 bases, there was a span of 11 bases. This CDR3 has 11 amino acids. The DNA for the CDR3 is TGTGCCAGCGCACAGAGTCGTGAAGCTTTCTTT. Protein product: CASAQSREAFF. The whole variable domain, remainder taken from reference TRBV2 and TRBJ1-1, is EPEVTQTPSHQVTQMGQEVILRCVPISNHLYFYWYRQILGQKVEFLVSFYNNEISEKSEIFDDQFSVERPDGSNFTLKIRSTKLEDSAMYFCASAQSREAFFGQGTRLTVV.

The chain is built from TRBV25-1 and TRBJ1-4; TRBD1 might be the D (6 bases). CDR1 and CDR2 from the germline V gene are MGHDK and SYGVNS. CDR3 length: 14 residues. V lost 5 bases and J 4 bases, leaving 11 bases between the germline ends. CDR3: CASSSTGLNEKLFF. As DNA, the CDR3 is TGTGCCAGCAGTTCGACAGGACTTAATGAAAAACTGTTTTTT. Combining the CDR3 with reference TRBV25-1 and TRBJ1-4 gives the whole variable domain EADIYQTPRYLVIGTGKKITLECSQTMGHDKMYWYQQDPGMELHLIHYSYGVNSTEKGDLSSESTVSRIRTEHFPLTLESARPSHTSQYLCASSSTGLNEKLFFGSGTQLSVL.

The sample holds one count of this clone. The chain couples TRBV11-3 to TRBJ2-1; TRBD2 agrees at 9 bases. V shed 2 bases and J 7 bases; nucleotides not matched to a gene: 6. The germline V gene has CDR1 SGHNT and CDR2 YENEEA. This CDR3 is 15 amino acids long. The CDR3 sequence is CASSLRGGRVNEQFF. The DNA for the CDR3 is TGTGCCAGCAGCTTAAGGGGCGGGAGGGTGAATGAGCAGTTCTTC. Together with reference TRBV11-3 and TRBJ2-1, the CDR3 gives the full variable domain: EAGVVQSPRYKIIEKKQPVAFWCNPISGHNTLYWYLQNLGQGPELLIRYENEEAVDDSQLPKDRFSAERLKGVDSTLKIQPAELGDSAVYLCASSLRGGRVNEQFFGPGTRLTVL.

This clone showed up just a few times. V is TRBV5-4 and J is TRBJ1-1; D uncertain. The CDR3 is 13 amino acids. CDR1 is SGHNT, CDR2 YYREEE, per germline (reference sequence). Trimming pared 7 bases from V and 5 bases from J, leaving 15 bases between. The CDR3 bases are TGTGCCAGCCACCCGTTTGGAGGTACTGAAGCTTTCTTT. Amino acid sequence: CASHPFGGTEAFF.